This T cell receptor (beta chain) was sequenced in a study of shared clonotypes between healthy human individuals. Study outcomes and limitations: Clonotype sharing among donors was thought likely to change with sequencing depth.

The CDR3 is 13 amino acids. Looked up from germline, CDR1 is SQVTM and CDR2 is ANQGSEA. The ends were cut back, 5 bases at V and 1 base at J, with 8 bases in the middle. As to this clone: As yet, its antigen is unknown. The same CDR3 can be traced to other DNA sequences in this sample.

Using immunoSEQ multiplex PCR, the repertoire was profiled, and TCRdb retains in-frame clones only, with some absent. This repertoire shows more than 1.2 million clones, around 98.5% found once; its top ten account for under 0.45%. The receptor comes from a man aged 30 to 45 in good health. The V gene is TRBV29-1, the J gene TRBJ2-2, with D uncertain. The sequenced material came from naive CD4+ T cells sorted from blood. Subset: CD45RA+ positively selected. CDR3 in amino acids: CSVRTENTGELFF. The CDR3 DNA is TGCAGCGTTAGGACCGAGAACACCGGGGAGCTGTTTTTT.